A selection of T cell receptor beta chains follows, all from one sample in a study of blood T cell repertoires in COVID-19. TCRdb's copy holds only in-frame clones and misses some; the assay was immunoSEQ multiplex PCR. Among about 230,000 clones listed, about nine tenths were seen once. Sequences were obtained from PBMCs or T cells enriched from blood (not recorded which). The receptors were gathered from a woman aged 45-65 years in a cohort exposed to, infected with or recovered from COVID-19 (not recorded which). The CDR3 runs from the conserved cysteine through the conserved F or W. Fields, in order: J gene, clone size, V gene, D gene, CDR3 DNA, CDR3 protein. A D gene is named only where the DNA matches it firmly. A clone size is listed for some rows: how often the clone was seen (once, few, many), or a class if it is expanded.

J: TRBJ2-7
size: NA
V: TRBV27
D: NA
DNA: TGTGCCAGCAGTCTCTCAGGGGTCACCTACGAGCAGTACTTC
CDR3: CASSLSGVTYEQYF

J: TRBJ1-5
size: few
V: TRBV12-3/TRBV12-4
D: NA
DNA: TGTGCCAGCAGTTTAGACGGGGATCAGCCCCAGCATTTT
CDR3: CASSLDGDQPQHF

J: TRBJ2-7
size: NA
V: TRBV4-1
D: TRBD2
DNA: TGCGCCAGCAGCCAAGGGGCTAGCGGGGACGAGCAGTACTTC
CDR3: CASSQGASGDEQYF

J: TRBJ2-5
size: once
V: TRBV27
D: NA
DNA: TGTGCCAGCAGTTTGATAGGGGCGCCGTACCAAGAGACCCAGTACTTC
CDR3: CASSLIGAPYQETQYF

J: TRBJ1-1
size: NA
V: TRBV6-6
D: TRBD1
DNA: TGTGCCACCTCCAGGGGGCGCGGCACTGAAGCTTTCTTT
CDR3: CATSRGRGTEAFF

J: TRBJ2-7
size: NA
V: TRBV4-1
D: TRBD2
DNA: TGCGCCAGCAGCCAAGACCTAGCGGGGAGTTCCTACGAGCAGTACTTC
CDR3: CASSQDLAGSSYEQYF

J: TRBJ2-7
size: NA
V: TRBV19
D: NA
DNA: TGTGCCAGTAGTTGGCGCGGGACCGAAAGCTCCTACGAGCAGTACTTC
CDR3: CASSWRGTESSYEQYF

J: TRBJ1-1
size: NA
V: TRBV5-8
D: NA
DNA: TGTGCCAGCAGCACCGGACATCTTGCTCCTGAAGCTTTCTTT
CDR3: CASSTGHLAPEAFF

J: TRBJ2-5
size: NA
V: TRBV6-5
D: NA
DNA: TGTGCCAGCAGGGAGGTCAGGGAGACCCAGTACTTC
CDR3: CASREVRETQYF

J: TRBJ2-2
size: few
V: TRBV11-3
D: NA
DNA: TGTGCCAGCAGCCCGAGCGGGTCGAACACCGGGGAGCTGTTTTTT
CDR3: CASSPSGSNTGELFF

J: TRBJ2-5
size: NA
V: TRBV11-2
D: NA
DNA: TGTGCCAGCAGCCGGGGAGGGGGGACGAGAGAGACCCAGTACTTC
CDR3: CASSRGGGTRETQYF

J: TRBJ2-1
size: NA
V: TRBV24-1
D: TRBD2
DNA: TGTGCCACCAGTGATCCACAGACTAGCCGAAGGCAGTTCTTC
CDR3: CATSDPQTSRRQFF

J: TRBJ2-1
size: NA
V: TRBV6-6
D: NA
DNA: TGTGCCAGCAGCCCCCCTGGACAGTTAACCTACAATGAGCAGTTCTTC
CDR3: CASSPPGQLTYNEQFF

J: TRBJ1-1
size: NA
V: TRBV29-1
D: TRBD1
DNA: TGCAGCGTTGGAGGACAGGGGAGGAACACTGAAGCTTTCTTT
CDR3: CSVGGQGRNTEAFF

J: TRBJ1-6
size: NA
V: TRBV19
D: NA
DNA: TGTGCCAGTAGTCCGATGCCAGGGATAAATTCACCCCTCCACTTT
CDR3: CASSPMPGINSPLHF

J: TRBJ1-6
size: NA
V: TRBV5-5
D: TRBD1
DNA: TGTGCCAGCAGCTTGTCAGGGACAGATAATTCACCCCTCCACTTT
CDR3: CASSLSGTDNSPLHF

J: TRBJ2-7
size: NA
V: TRBV5-1
D: NA
DNA: TGCGCCAGCAGAAGTGGGCCCTCATCGACCTACGAGCAGTACTTC
CDR3: CASRSGPSSTYEQYF

J: TRBJ1-2
size: NA
V: TRBV11-2
D: TRBD1
DNA: TGTGCCAGCAGCTACCTTGGGACAGGGGCGTATAATGGCTACACCTTC
CDR3: CASSYLGTGAYNGYTF

J: TRBJ1-1
size: NA
V: TRBV21-1
D: NA
DNA: TGTGCCAGCAGCCCCCCGGAAGGGGAGAACACTGAAGCTTTCTTT
CDR3: CASSPPEGENTEAFF

J: TRBJ1-1
size: NA
V: TRBV4-1
D: NA
DNA: TGCGCCAGCAGCCAAGGCACAGGGTATGGTGAAGCTTTCTTT
CDR3: CASSQGTGYGEAFF

J: TRBJ2-5
size: NA
V: TRBV6-4
D: NA
DNA: TGTGCCAGCAGTGAATCGGAAGGGGCGGGGGAGACCCAGTACTTC
CDR3: CASSESEGAGETQYF

J: TRBJ1-1
size: NA
V: TRBV3-1/TRBV3-2
D: NA
DNA: TGTGCCAGCAGCCCCGACCCAGGGAAAGCTTTCTTT
CDR3: CASSPDPGKAFF

J: TRBJ1-4
size: NA
V: TRBV4-3
D: TRBD1
DNA: TGCGCCAGCAGCGCCGACAGGGTCCAAGCTAATGAAAAACTGTTTTTT
CDR3: CASSADRVQANEKLFF

J: TRBJ1-4
size: NA
V: TRBV28
D: NA
DNA: TGTGCCAGCAGTTCAGGTGGCGTCTGGGAAAAACTGTTTTTT
CDR3: CASSSGGVWEKLFF

J: TRBJ2-7
size: NA
V: TRBV12-3/TRBV12-4
D: TRBD1
DNA: TGTGCCAGCAGTTTAGGGACAGGCTACGAGCAGTACTTC
CDR3: CASSLGTGYEQYF

J: TRBJ1-2
size: NA
V: TRBV5-6
D: TRBD1
DNA: TGTGCCAGCAGCTTTGTCTGGGGACAGGACTATGGCTACACCTTC
CDR3: CASSFVWGQDYGYTF

J: TRBJ1-2
size: NA
V: TRBV28
D: NA
DNA: TGTGCCAGCAGTTTATTTCAGGGGTCTGGCTACACCTTC
CDR3: CASSLFQGSGYTF

J: TRBJ1-1
size: once
V: TRBV6-2/TRBV6-3
D: NA
DNA: TGTGCCAGCAGTTCTCGGGGATCTAATCATATGAACACTGAAGCTTTCTTT
CDR3: CASSSRGSNHMNTEAFF

J: TRBJ2-3
size: NA
V: TRBV9
D: NA
DNA: TGTGCCAGCAGCGCTCCGACGGGGGATACGCAGTATTTT
CDR3: CASSAPTGDTQYF

J: TRBJ1-6
size: once
V: TRBV19
D: NA
DNA: TGTGCCAGTAGATCTGGGGCGCAGGAAAATTCACCCCTCCACTTT
CDR3: CASRSGAQENSPLHF

J: TRBJ1-2
size: NA
V: TRBV5-4
D: NA
DNA: TGTGCCAGCAGCGCGGCAGGGGTGGGAGGCTACACCTTC
CDR3: CASSAAGVGGYTF

J: TRBJ2-1
size: few
V: TRBV4-3
D: NA
DNA: TGCGCCAGCAGCCAACAGCAGGGGCAATCCAATGAGCAGTTCTTC
CDR3: CASSQQQGQSNEQFF

J: TRBJ2-2
size: NA
V: TRBV30
D: TRBD1
DNA: TGTGCCTGGGGGACAGGGGGCTACACCGGGGAGCTGTTTTTT
CDR3: CAWGTGGYTGELFF

J: TRBJ2-1
size: NA
V: TRBV7-7
D: TRBD2
DNA: TGTGCTAGCAGCTTAGCTAGCGGGGGATCCTATGAGCAGTTCTTC
CDR3: CASSLASGGSYEQFF

J: TRBJ2-7
size: NA
V: TRBV5-1
D: TRBD2
DNA: TGCGCCAGCAGCGCTACTAGCGGAGCTAGGGAGAAGCAGTACTTC
CDR3: CASSATSGAREKQYF

J: TRBJ2-1
size: few
V: TRBV5-4
D: NA
DNA: TGTGCCAGCAGCTACGGAGCAGGGGCAGACAATGAGCAGTTCTTC
CDR3: CASSYGAGADNEQFF

J: TRBJ2-3
size: NA
V: TRBV7-9
D: TRBD2
DNA: TGTGCCAGCAGTTTAGCGGGGGGGCCTCTGTATTTT
CDR3: CASSLAGGPLYF

J: TRBJ1-5
size: NA
V: TRBV19
D: TRBD1
DNA: TGTGCCAGTAGAACGACAGGGAATAGCAATCAGCCCCAGCATTTT
CDR3: CASRTTGNSNQPQHF